This TCR beta chain was retrieved from a study of T cell responses to AZD1222 COVID-19 vaccine. Whole-study results and caveats: Spike was spanned by vaccine-associated CD4 TCRs, with dominance at 160-218 and 743-854. None of the repertoires were sampled until the peak T cell response had passed. White British donors predominated, females outnumbered males, and clonal diversity was possibly underestimated.

Produced via immunoSEQ multiplex PCR; TCRdb's table is partial and in-frame only. The repertoire has 65,000 to 85,000 clones, over 75% of them found once; the top ten carry about 10%. This clone was observed once. Its target is unknown. The CDR3 has 13 amino acids. V lost 6 bases and J lost 3, with 14 bases in between. The germline V gene has CDR1 SQVTM and CDR2 ANQGSEA. This chain uses TRBV29-1 with TRBJ1-2; perhaps TRBD1 as D (5 bases). The starting material was peripheral blood, obtained 28 days after the second AZD1222 dose. The TCR sequence derives from an adult who received the AZD1222 COVID-19 vaccine. CDR3 nucleotides: TGCAGCGTGCCTCGGGACCCAGACTATGGCTACACCTTC. Protein product: CSVPRDPDYGYTF. Based on the CDR3 plus reference TRBV29-1 and TRBJ1-2, the full variable domain is SAVISQKPSRDICQRGTSLTIQCQVDSQVTMMFWYRQQPGQSLTLIATANQGSEATYESGFVIDKFPISRPNLTFSTLTVSNMSPEDSSIYLCSVPRDPDYGYTFGSGTRLTVV.